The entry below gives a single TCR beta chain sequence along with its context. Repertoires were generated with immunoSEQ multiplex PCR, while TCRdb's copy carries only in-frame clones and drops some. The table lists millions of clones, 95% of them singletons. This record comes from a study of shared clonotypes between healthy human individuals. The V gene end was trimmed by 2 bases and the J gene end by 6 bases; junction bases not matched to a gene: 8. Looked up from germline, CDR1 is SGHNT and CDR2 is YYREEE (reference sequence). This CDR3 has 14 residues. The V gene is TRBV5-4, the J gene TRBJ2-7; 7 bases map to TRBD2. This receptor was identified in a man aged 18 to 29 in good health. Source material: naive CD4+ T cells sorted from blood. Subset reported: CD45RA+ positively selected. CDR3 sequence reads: CASSFRAGESEQYF. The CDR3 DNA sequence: TGTGCCAGCAGCTTCAGGGCGGGAGAGAGCGAGCAGTACTTC.